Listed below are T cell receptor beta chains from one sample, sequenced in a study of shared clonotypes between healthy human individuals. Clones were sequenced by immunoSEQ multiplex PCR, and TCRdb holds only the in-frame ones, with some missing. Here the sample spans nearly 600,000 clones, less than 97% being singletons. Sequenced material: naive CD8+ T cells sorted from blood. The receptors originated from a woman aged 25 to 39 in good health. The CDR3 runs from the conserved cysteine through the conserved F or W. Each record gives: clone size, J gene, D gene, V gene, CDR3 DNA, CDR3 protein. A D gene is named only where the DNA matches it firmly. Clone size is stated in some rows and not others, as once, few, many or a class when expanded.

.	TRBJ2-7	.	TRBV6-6	TGTGCCAGCAGTCAAACTAGTACGATATCCTACGAGCAGTACTTC	CASSQTSTISYEQYF
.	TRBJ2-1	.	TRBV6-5	TGTGCCAGCAGTTACTACCCAGGGAGCTCCTACAATGAGCAGTTCTTC	CASSYYPGSSYNEQFF
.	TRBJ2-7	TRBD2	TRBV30	TGTGCCTGGAGCTCGGGTAGCGGGACAAGCGAGCAGTACTTC	CAWSSGSGTSEQYF
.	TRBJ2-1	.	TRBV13	TGTGCCAGCAGCCTCACGGATGAGCAGTTCTTC	CASSLTDEQFF
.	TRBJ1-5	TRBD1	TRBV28	TGTGCCAGCAGTTCGGGACAGGAGGGGTATCAGCCCCAGCATTTT	CASSSGQEGYQPQHF
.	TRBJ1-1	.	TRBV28	TGTGCCAGCAGTTTATTCCTGGAGTGGAACACTGAAGCTTTCTTT	CASSLFLEWNTEAFF
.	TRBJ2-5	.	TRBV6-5	TGTGCCAGCAGCTCTTCGTGGGGGGAGACCCAGTACTTC	CASSSSWGETQYF
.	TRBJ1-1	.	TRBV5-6	TGTGCCAGCAGCTTGTACGATGATACTGAAGCTTTCTTT	CASSLYDDTEAFF
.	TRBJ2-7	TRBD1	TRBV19	TGTGCCAGCAATAACCGGGACAGGGGCTACGAGCAGTACTTC	CASNNRDRGYEQYF
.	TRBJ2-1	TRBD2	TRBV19	TGTGCCAGTAGCTGGGGACTAGGTGGGGGTCATGAGCAGTTCTTC	CASSWGLGGGHEQFF
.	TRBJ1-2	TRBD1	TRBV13	TGTGCCAGCAGCCTCGGGACAGGGGGCGATGGCTACACCTTC	CASSLGTGGDGYTF
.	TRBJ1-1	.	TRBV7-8	TGTGCCAGCAGCTTAGGGGGGGCAACTGAAGCTTTCTTT	CASSLGGATEAFF
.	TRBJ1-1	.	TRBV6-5	TGTGCCAGCGGTGGGGGAGGCGCTTTCTTT	CASGGGGAFF
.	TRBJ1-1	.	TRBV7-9	TGTGCCAGCAGCTCGACAGAATTAAACACTGAAGCTTTCTTT	CASSSTELNTEAFF
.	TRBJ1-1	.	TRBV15	TGTGCCACCAGCGAGCTCGGAATGAACACTGAAGCTTTCTTT	CATSELGMNTEAFF
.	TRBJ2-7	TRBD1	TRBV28	TGTGCCAGCAGTTTCCCCAGGGGGCCGACGGCCGAGCAGTACTTC	CASSFPRGPTAEQYF
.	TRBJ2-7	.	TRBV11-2	TGTGCCAGCAGCTTAGGGGTAATTCGCTACGAGCAGTACTTC	CASSLGVIRYEQYF
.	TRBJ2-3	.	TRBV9	TGTGCCAGCAGCGTAACCGGGACTAGCACAGATACGCAGTATTTT	CASSVTGTSTDTQYF
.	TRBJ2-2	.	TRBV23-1	TGCGCCAGCAGTTGTGAAAACACCGGGGAGCTGTTTTTT	CASSCENTGELFF
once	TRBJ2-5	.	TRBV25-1	TGTGCCAGCAGTGAATTATCTCATCTCCAGGTAGGAGAGACCCAGTACTTC	CASSELSHLQVGETQYF
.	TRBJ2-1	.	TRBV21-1	TGTGCCAGCAGCCGGGCCCTGACGTTCTTC	CASSRALTFF
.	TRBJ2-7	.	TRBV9	TGTGCCAGCAGCGTAGGTCGGGAGAGATACGAGCAGTACTTC	CASSVGRERYEQYF
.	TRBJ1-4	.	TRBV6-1	TGTGCCAGCAGACTCCTCGAAAAACTGTTTTTT	CASRLLEKLFF
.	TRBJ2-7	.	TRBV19	TGTGCCAGTAGTATGTATGGCGGACCTGCCTACGAGCAGTACTTC	CASSMYGGPAYEQYF
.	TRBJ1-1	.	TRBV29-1	TGCAGCGACCTCAGGGACACTGAAGCTTTCTTT	CSDLRDTEAFF
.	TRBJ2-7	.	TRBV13	TGTGCCAGCAGCTCCGTAAGGGGTAACGAGCAGTACTTC	CASSSVRGNEQYF
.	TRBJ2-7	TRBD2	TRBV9	TGTGCCAGCAGCCTGACTAGCGGAGCCTACGAGCAGTACTTC	CASSLTSGAYEQYF
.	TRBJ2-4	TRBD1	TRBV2	TGTGCCAGCAGTGATACAGGGGCCGTAGTAAACATTCAGTACTTC	CASSDTGAVVNIQYF
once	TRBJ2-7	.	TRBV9	TGTGCCAGCAGCTTGACCGGGACTCCTTCTTACGAGCAGTACTTC	CASSLTGTPSYEQYF
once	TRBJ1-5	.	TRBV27	TGTGCCAGCAGTCCCGGGACACTATCGGGTAGGCAGCCCCAGCATTTT	CASSPGTLSGRQPQHF
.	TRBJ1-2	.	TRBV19	TGTGCCAGTAGTATAGACCCTGACAGGCACTATGGCTACACCTTC	CASSIDPDRHYGYTF
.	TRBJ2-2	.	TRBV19	TGTGCCAGTAGTATAGATGGAGCAGCGAACACCGGGGAGCTGTTTTTT	CASSIDGAANTGELFF
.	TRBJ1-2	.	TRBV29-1	TGCAGCGTCGAGCCTCCGAATCCTGGCTACACCTTC	CSVEPPNPGYTF